Listed below are T cell receptor beta chains from one sample, sequenced in a study of identical twins. A single record per CDR3 protein comes from TCRdb applying MiXCR to the 5' RACE reads. The sample includes about 730,000 distinct CDR3 sequences, about 20% of them seen just once. The same specimen was also included in a second study, on T cells expressing NK-cell markers.

Source material: PBMCs. The receptors were gathered from a woman younger than 35 in good health. CDR3s include the opening cysteine and the closing phenylalanine or tryptophan. The D gene is left open where the match is weak. Clone size appears in some rows only: once, few, many, or a class for an expanded clone.

TRBV6-5	NA	few	15	TRBJ1-2	TGTGCCAGCAGTTACAGAGGCAGGACGAACTATGGCTACACCTTC	CASSYRGRTNYGYTF
TRBV10-3	NA	NA	16	TRBJ2-3	TGTGCCATCAGTGCCCGAGGGCAGCCCAACACAGATACGCAGTATTTT	CAISARGQPNTDTQYF
TRBV13	NA	NA	14	TRBJ2-3	TGTGCCAGCAGCTCCGGCGAAGACACAGATACGCAGTATTTT	CASSSGEDTDTQYF
TRBV6-4	TRBD1	few	15	TRBJ1-1	TGTGCCAGCAGCCGGGACAGCTTATCGAACACTGAAGCTTTCTTT	CASSRDSLSNTEAFF
TRBV20-1	NA	few	15	TRBJ2-1	TGCAGTGCTAGAGATCCCCGTCGGGATAACAATGAGCAGTTCTTC	CSARDPRRDNNEQFF
TRBV6-1	NA	few	14	TRBJ1-5	TGTGCCAGTAGCGTGGATACTAGCAATCAGCCCCAGCATTTT	CASSVDTSNQPQHF
TRBV20-1	TRBD1	many	12	TRBJ1-5	TGCAGTGCGTGGACAGGGACCCAGCCCCAGCATTTT	CSAWTGTQPQHF
TRBV5-1	NA	many	15	TRBJ1-1	TGCGCCAGCAGCTTGGTGGGGTCCGTGAACACTGAAGCTTTCTTT	CASSLVGSVNTEAFF
TRBV29-1	NA	NA	14	TRBJ2-5	TGCAGCGTTGAAGATCCGGGGGTCCAAGAGACCCAGTACTTC	CSVEDPGVQETQYF
TRBV11-2	TRBD2	NA	15	TRBJ2-2	TGTGCCAGCAGCCCCCGCCGGGAGGTCACCGGGGAGCTGTTTTTT	CASSPRREVTGELFF
TRBV5-1	TRBD1	NA	17	TRBJ2-1	TGCGCCAGCAGCTTAACGACAGGGGCCTTCTCCTACAATGAGCAGTTCTTC	CASSLTTGAFSYNEQFF
TRBV29-1	NA	few	13	TRBJ1-1	TGCAGCGTTGAATTGGGACTGAACACTGAAGCTTTCTTT	CSVELGLNTEAFF
TRBV5-1	TRBD2	NA	15	TRBJ2-3	TGCGCCAGCAGCTCTAGCGGGAGCCCCACAGATACGCAGTATTTT	CASSSSGSPTDTQYF
TRBV4-3	NA	NA	16	TRBJ2-5	TGCGCCAGCAGCCAAGATTCTGGAGACAGACAAGAGACCCAGTACTTC	CASSQDSGDRQETQYF
TRBV5-1	NA	NA	15	TRBJ2-1	TGCGCCAGCAGCTTGGGGGACAACCTAAACAATGAGCAGTTCTTC	CASSLGDNLNNEQFF
TRBV5-6	NA	few	12	TRBJ2-7	TGTGCCAGCAGCTTCCACGGCGTCGAGCAGTACTTC	CASSFHGVEQYF
TRBV10-3	TRBD2	few	15	TRBJ2-7	TGTGCCATCAGTGACCCAAGACTAGCGGGAGACGAGCAGTACTTC	CAISDPRLAGDEQYF
TRBV11-3	NA	NA	13	TRBJ2-7	TGTGCCAGCAGCTCAGAAGCGAGGCACGAGCAGTACTTC	CASSSEARHEQYF
TRBV7-9	TRBD2	few	17	TRBJ2-1	TGTGCCAGCAGCCAGACTAGCGGGAGGCCAGGGTTCAATGAGCAGTTCTTC	CASSQTSGRPGFNEQFF
TRBV9	NA	NA	15	TRBJ2-1	TGTGCCAGCAGCGTAGATATTGGCTCCTACAATGAGCAGTTCTTC	CASSVDIGSYNEQFF
TRBV20-1	TRBD2	many	13	TRBJ2-7	TGCAGTGTCCAGCGGGAAGGTTCCTACGAGCAGTACTTC	CSVQREGSYEQYF
TRBV4-3	NA	many	16	TRBJ2-1	TGCGCCAGCAGCCAACACTACATGAGCTCCTACAATGAGCAGTTCTTC	CASSQHYMSSYNEQFF
TRBV29-1	NA	few	14	TRBJ1-4	TGCAGCGTCCTGCACACAGGGACTAATGAAAAACTGTTTTTT	CSVLHTGTNEKLFF
TRBV3-1	NA	NA	15	TRBJ2-3	TGTGCCAGCAGCCAAATCGCCCAAGCACACGATACGCAGTATTTT	CASSQIAQAHDTQYF
TRBV12-3/TRBV12-4	TRBD1	NA	15	TRBJ2-1	TGTGCCACCACCTCTGGGGGACAGGGCTACAATGAGCAGTTCTTC	CATTSGGQGYNEQFF
TRBV6-5	NA	NA	15	TRBJ2-1	TGTGCCAGCAGTTCTCAGTTAGGAGGCTACAATGAGCAGTTCTTC	CASSSQLGGYNEQFF
TRBV29-1	TRBD2	NA	12	TRBJ2-1	TGCAGCGTTGAGGGACTAGCGGTTGAGCAGTTCTTC	CSVEGLAVEQFF
TRBV7-2	NA	many	15	TRBJ1-1	TGTGCCAGCAGCTCCAACGGTGCACTGAACACTGAAGCTTTCTTT	CASSSNGALNTEAFF
TRBV6-5	TRBD1	few	14	TRBJ1-5	TGTGCCAGCAGTTATACAGGGGGCGTTCAGCCCCAGCATTTT	CASSYTGGVQPQHF
TRBV6-1	TRBD1	few	13	TRBJ1-2	TGTGCCAGCAGTACCGGGACAGGGGGTGGCTACACCTTC	CASSTGTGGGYTF
TRBV24-1	TRBD1	NA	15	TRBJ2-3	TGTGCCACCAGTGATTCCGGGACAGGGGGAAATACGCAGTATTTT	CATSDSGTGGNTQYF
TRBV12-3/TRBV12-4	NA	few	15	TRBJ2-7	TGTGCCAGCAGTCTCTCCGGACGGAGCTCCTACGAGCAGTACTTC	CASSLSGRSSYEQYF
TRBV9	TRBD2	many	13	TRBJ2-1	TGTGCCAGCAGCGTCGGGCTAGCGGGGCCCCCGGTCTTC	CASSVGLAGPPVF
TRBV12-3/TRBV12-4	NA	few	14	TRBJ2-2	TGTGCCAGCAGTTTTAGGTTCGGGACCGGGGAGCTGTTTTTT	CASSFRFGTGELFF
TRBV28	NA	few	15	TRBJ2-7	TGTGCCAGCAGTTCCTCTTCGGAGAGCTCCTACGAGCAGTACTTC	CASSSSSESSYEQYF
TRBV12-3/TRBV12-4	NA	NA	12	TRBJ2-7	TGTGCCTGCAGGCGTGGGACCTACGAGCAGTACTTC	CACRRGTYEQYF
TRBV10-3	TRBD2	NA	16	TRBJ2-1	TGTGCCATCAACCCTGATAGCGGGTCCTCCTACAATGAGCAGTTCTTC	CAINPDSGSSYNEQFF